This passage covers 21 T cell receptor beta chains from one sample sequenced in a study of blood T cell repertoires in COVID-19. The assay was immunoSEQ multiplex PCR, and TCRdb's table has in-frame clones only and misses some. Of some 300,000 clones listed, around 88% are singletons. What was sequenced was peripheral blood. The receptors originated from a woman in her 30s who had recovered from COVID-19.

The CDR3 sequence is CASSRGTADNEQFF. As DNA, the CDR3 is TGTGCCAGCTCCCGCGGGACAGCAGACAATGAGCAGTTCTTC. This sequence joins TRBV18 and TRBJ2-1; tentatively, D is TRBD1 (7 bases). V lost 6 bases and J 5 bases, leaving 14 bases between the germline ends. CDR3 length equals 14 residues. From germline, CDR1 is KGHSH and CDR2 LQKENI.

This rearrangement joins TRBV24-1 to TRBJ1-1, with 7 bases that match TRBD1. V lost 9 bases to trimming and J lost 1 base; unmatched junction nucleotides: 7. CDR1 and CDR2 from the germline V gene are KGHDR and SFDVKD. The CDR3 has 14 amino acids. The CDR3 sequence is CATAEAGGNTEAFF. DNA for the CDR3: TGTGCCACCGCCGAAGCAGGGGGGAACACTGAAGCTTTCTTT.

The table lists this clone with a few counts. The rearrangement joins TRBV20-1 to TRBJ1-5, with D tentatively TRBD1 (5 bases). There are 14 residues in the CDR3. V lost 3 bases and J 1 base, leaving 10 bases between the germline ends. Germline V gene lookup returns CDR1 DFQATT and CDR2 SNEGSKA (reference sequence). CDR3 sequence: CSASGRVSNQPQHF. DNA for the CDR3: TGCAGTGCTAGTGGCAGGGTCAGCAATCAGCCCCAGCATTTT.

The chain couples TRBV7-8 to TRBJ2-7; 7 nucleotides match TRBD1. The CDR3 length is 14 residues. The germline CDR1 and CDR2 sequences are SGHVS and FQNEAQ. V trimming: 3 bases; J trimming: 4 bases; junction bases outside the gene matches: 6. CDR3 loop: CASSFGTATYEQYF. The CDR3 DNA reads as TGTGCCAGCAGCTTCGGGACAGCAACGTACGAGCAGTACTTC.

The CDR3 DNA follows: TGTGCCACACATCCCCCCAGCGGGGGGGCCTTAGAGACCCAGTACTTC. Translating it yields CATHPPSGGALETQYF. The chain couples TRBV28 to TRBJ2-5, with TRBD2 matching over 10 bases. Germline CDR1 and CDR2: MDHEN and SYDVKM. The CDR3 has 16 residues. Trimming cost V 10 bases and J 4 bases; bases outside gene matches: 15.

This chain joins TRBV27 and TRBJ1-6; the match to TRBD1 covers 7 bases. J was trimmed by 8 bases and V by 5 bases; bases with no gene match: 6. The germline CDR1 and CDR2 sequences are MNHEY and SMNVEV (reference sequence). This CDR3 is built from 14 residues. The DNA for the CDR3 is TGTGCCAGCAGTGACAGGGCATCCTATTCACCCCTCCACTTT. Translating it yields CASSDRASYSPLHF.

This chain links TRBV5-6 with TRBJ1-4, with D unresolved. Between the trimmed V and J ends, which lost 0 bases and 12 bases, there was a span of 21 bases. Germline CDR1 reads SGHDT; CDR2 reads YYEEEE. The CDR3 totals 16 residues. DNA of the CDR3: TGTGCCAGCAGCTTGGAGTTGGCGGGTCGAGAGACCGAACTGTTTTTT. This gives the protein CASSLELAGRETELFF.

V usage is TRBV4-2 and J usage is TRBJ1-1, with 12 bases aligning to TRBD1. The CDR3 is 17 amino acids. In germline, CDR1 is LGHNA, CDR2 YNFKEQ. V was pared by 3 bases and J by 4 bases, with 9 bases of the junction left unmatched. This CDR3 reads CASSQGQGARVGTEAFF. The CDR3 nucleotides read TGTGCCAGCAGCCAGGGACAGGGGGCGCGGGTCGGCACTGAAGCTTTCTTT.

The CDR3 here is CASSLPVNQPQHF. The CDR3 coding sequence is TGTGCCAGCAGCTTGCCGGTCAATCAGCCCCAGCATTTT. The chain has TRBV7-2 and TRBJ1-5; D remains ambiguous. The V gene lost 3 bases and the J gene lost 3 bases, with 6 bases spanning the gap. The germline V gene has CDR1 SGHTA and CDR2 FQGNSA. The CDR3 loop spans 13 amino acids.

This clone has only a few counts. The genes are TRBV5-5 and TRBJ1-2, with D possibly matching TRBD1 (6 bases). The CDR3 loop spans 15 amino acids. Trimming removed 4 bases at V and 1 base at J, with 14 bases between. In germline, CDR1 is SGHKS, CDR2 YYEKEE (reference sequence). As DNA, the CDR3 is TGTGCCAGCAGCAGAGCCGGGACAATTAACTATGGCTACACCTTC. It specifies CASSRAGTINYGYTF.

The V and J genes are TRBV19 and TRBJ1-2; the match to TRBD1 covers 10 bases. Germline trimming cut 5 bases from V and 14 bases from J; bases unmatched to any gene: 5. This CDR3 is built from 11 residues. The V gene's germline CDR1 is LNHDA and CDR2 SQIVND (reference sequence). This chain's CDR3 is CASSRQGAWTF. For the CDR3, the DNA is TGTGCCAGTAGTCGACAGGGGGCATGGACCTTC.

The CDR3 nucleotides read TGTGCCAGCAGCCCAGCTACCGGGACTAGCGGGATAAGAACCTACAATGAGCAGTTCTTC. It translates to CASSPATGTSGIRTYNEQFF. This rearrangement joins TRBV4-2 to TRBJ2-1; 13 nucleotides agree with TRBD2. There are 20 residues in the CDR3. CDR1 and CDR2 from the germline V gene are LGHNA and YNFKEQ. The J segment lost 2 bases and the V segment lost 4 bases, leaving 14 bases of the junction unmatched.

J is TRBJ2-7 and V is TRBV11-3, with 9 bases identical to TRBD1. Germline assignment: CDR1 SGHNT and CDR2 YENEEA. The CDR3 sequence is 17 residues long. Germline trimming cut 5 bases from V and 5 bases from J; bases unmatched to any gene: 16. CDR3 sequence: CASSPRLNRDRVHEQYF. Here the CDR3 DNA reads TGTGCCAGCAGCCCTAGGTTGAACCGGGACAGGGTGCACGAGCAGTACTTC.

The chain is built from TRBV18 and TRBJ2-3; D unresolved. Trimming removed 3 bases from V and 0 bases from J, with 7 bases in between. The CDR3 is made up of 14 amino acids. Germline V gene lookup returns CDR1 KGHSH and CDR2 LQKENI. The CDR3 loop is CASSPQTSTDTQYF. CDR3 in DNA: TGTGCCAGCTCACCCCAGACTAGCACAGATACGCAGTATTTT.

The chain combines TRBV4-1 with TRBJ2-7, with 9 bases fitting TRBD1. In germline, CDR1 is MGHRA, CDR2 YSYEKL. CDR3 length: 15 amino acids. With 3 bases clipped from V and 3 bases from J, the junction kept 6 bases outside the gene matches. The CDR3 DNA follows: TGCGCCAGCAGCCAGCCGGGACAGGGAAACTACGAGCAGTACTTC. Translating gives CASSQPGQGNYEQYF.

V and J are TRBV7-3 and TRBJ2-7; 7 nucleotides match TRBD2. The CDR3 loop spans 14 amino acids. After removal of 4 bases from V and 3 bases from J, the junction contained 6 bases not matched to a gene. The germline V gene encodes CDR1 SGHTA and CDR2 FQGTGA. This CDR3 is CASSSGLEDYEQYF. The CDR3 DNA is TGTGCCAGCAGCTCAGGACTAGAGGACTACGAGCAGTACTTC.

V usage is TRBV5-1 and J usage is TRBJ2-2; 7 nucleotides align to TRBD1. The germline CDR1 and CDR2 sequences are SGHRS and YFSETQ. V dropped 4 bases and J dropped 5; count of bases not matched to a gene: 8. The length of the CDR3 is 15 residues. The CDR3 spells CASSEGQLGTGELFF. The DNA of the CDR3 is TGCGCCAGCAGCGAGGGACAGCTTGGGACCGGGGAGCTGTTTTTT. Full variable domain (missing parts from reference TRBV5-1 and TRBJ2-2): KAGVTQTPRYLIKTRGQQVTLSCSPISGHRSVSWYQQTPGQGLQFLFEYFSETQRNKGNFPGRFSGRQFSNSRSEMNVSTLELGDSALYLCASSEGQLGTGELFFGEGSRLTVL.

The rearrangement joins TRBV2 to TRBJ2-5, with 11 bases matching TRBD1. Germline V gives CDR1 SNHLY, CDR2 FYNNEI. J lost 4 bases, V lost 4 bases, and 5 bases had no gene match. The CDR3 is made up of 15 amino acids. The CDR3 nucleotides read TGTGCCAGCAGTGGGACCGGGACAGGGGGAGAGACCCAGTACTTC. Translating gives CASSGTGTGGETQYF.

V gene TRBV10-1 combines with J gene TRBJ1-2, with 7 bases lining up with TRBD1. The CDR3 runs 14 residues. After removal of 8 bases from V and 4 bases from J, the junction contained 10 bases not matched to a gene. Germline CDR1 is WNHNN and CDR2 is SYGVQD (reference sequence). This chain's CDR3 is CASAGQADGYGYTF. CDR3 nucleotides: TGCGCCAGCGCAGGACAGGCGGACGGCTATGGCTACACCTTC.

The V call is TRBV28, the J call TRBJ1-2; a weak D match, TRBD1 (5 bases). CDR1 is MDHEN, CDR2 SYDVKM, per germline. The CDR3 length is 14 residues. V was trimmed by 7 bases and J by 8 bases, leaving 20 bases between them. As DNA, the CDR3 is TGTGCCAGCAACCCGGGAGGGGTGCGGGACGGCTACACCTTC. It codes for CASNPGGVRDGYTF.

The CDR3, as DNA: TGTGCCAGCAGCTTAGAGGTGACAGGGGGCTACGAGCAGTACTTC. Its translation: CASSLEVTGGYEQYF. The rearrangement uses TRBV7-2 and TRBJ2-7; 9 nucleotides agree with TRBD1. Germline V gene lookup returns CDR1 SGHTA and CDR2 FQGNSA. V was clipped by 1 base and J by 3 bases; unmatched bases: 4. There are 15 residues in the CDR3.